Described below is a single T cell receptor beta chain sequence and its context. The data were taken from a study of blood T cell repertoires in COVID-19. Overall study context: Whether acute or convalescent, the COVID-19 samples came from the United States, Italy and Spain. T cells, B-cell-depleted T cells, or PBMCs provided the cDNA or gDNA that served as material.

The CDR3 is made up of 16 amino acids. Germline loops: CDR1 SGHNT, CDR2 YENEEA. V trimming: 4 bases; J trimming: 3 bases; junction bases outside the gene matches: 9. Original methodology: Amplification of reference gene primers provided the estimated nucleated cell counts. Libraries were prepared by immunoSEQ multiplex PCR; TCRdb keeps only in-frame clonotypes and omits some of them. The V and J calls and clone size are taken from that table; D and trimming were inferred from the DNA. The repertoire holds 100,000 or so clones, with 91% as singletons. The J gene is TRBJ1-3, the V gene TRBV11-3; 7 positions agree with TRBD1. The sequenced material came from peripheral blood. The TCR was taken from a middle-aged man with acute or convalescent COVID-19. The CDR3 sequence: CASSSRSTGNGNTIYF. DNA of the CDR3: TGTGCCAGCAGCTCACGCTCGACAGGGAATGGAAACACCATATATTTT.